This entry concerns a single T cell receptor (beta chain). Its specific antigen is unknown. Base-call qualities are not available, and no considerably larger clone is one nucleotide away. The source of the sample is a study of blood T cell repertoires in COVID-19 (dated by TCRdb to 2020 to 2021). In terms of the full investigation: The collaborator samples originated in the United States, Italy and Spain and spanned the acute and convalescent phases of COVID-19. Samples came from the ongoing ImmuneRACE study (first 160 participants) plus 1,254 subjects from 6 global collaborators. The sample metadata nearly always contained a de-identified subject ID, COVID-19 status, age in years and sex. The prospective study material was composed of cDNA or gDNA derived from T cells, B-cell-depleted T cells, or PBMCs. Subjects who had been exposed to COVID-19, were actively infected with it, or had recovered from it provided the deeply sampled blood TCRbeta repertoires that made up the dataset. The repertoires were released in a freely available public database meant as a resource for research on the immune response to SARS-CoV-2. HLA class I and class II types, where available, came from metadata supplied by the sample provider rather than from assay-based typing.

Beyond this particular receptor, the publication reports: Clinical and demographic metadata were provided uncurated, with the amount varying by source and participant.

The immunoSEQ Assay, a bias-controlled multiplex PCR, was used to amplify TCRbeta CDR3 regions from genomic DNA. In the source study's methods: Nucleated cell counts per sample were estimated from amplification of reference gene primers within the assay. Sequence reads were collapsed and filtered to measure the absolute abundance of every unique TCRbeta CDR3 rearrangement. Productive Simpson clonality was computed per sample as the square root of Simpson's diversity index over productive rearrangements. TCRdb re-hosts the immuneACCESS table, in-frame sequences only. Its copies lack some clones; in the studies checked, an unresolved V gene accounts for under half of them, and the cause for the rest is not known. The V and J calls and clone size were taken over from that table, and D and trimming were inferred from the DNA. Across this sample there are fewer than 80,000 clones, with about 90% seen only once. The ten largest make up 2% to 3% of the sample.

Each collaborating institution followed its own protocols to collect whole blood in K2EDTA tubes. For TCRbeta analysis, collaborator samples were shipped as frozen whole blood, as isolated PBMCs, or as DNA extracted from either sample type. Sequenced input: peripheral blood. This sequence was found in a human donor in a cohort sampled during active COVID-19.

The nucleotides are TGTGCCATCAGGGATCCCGGGACACTTAGCACAGATACGCAGTATTTT. Its translation reads: CAIRDPGTLSTDTQYF. Recombination connected TRBV10-3 to TRBJ2-3; a tentative D call is TRBD1 (6 bases match). The CDR3, from cysteine to phenylalanine, totals 16 residues. Solely the CDR3 DNA is kept, with 48 bases framed from the first base. CDR1 is given as ENHRY and CDR2 as SYGVKD, both from the germline V gene. Relative to germline, V is 6 bases shorter and J is 0 bases shorter, with 16 bases between their ends.